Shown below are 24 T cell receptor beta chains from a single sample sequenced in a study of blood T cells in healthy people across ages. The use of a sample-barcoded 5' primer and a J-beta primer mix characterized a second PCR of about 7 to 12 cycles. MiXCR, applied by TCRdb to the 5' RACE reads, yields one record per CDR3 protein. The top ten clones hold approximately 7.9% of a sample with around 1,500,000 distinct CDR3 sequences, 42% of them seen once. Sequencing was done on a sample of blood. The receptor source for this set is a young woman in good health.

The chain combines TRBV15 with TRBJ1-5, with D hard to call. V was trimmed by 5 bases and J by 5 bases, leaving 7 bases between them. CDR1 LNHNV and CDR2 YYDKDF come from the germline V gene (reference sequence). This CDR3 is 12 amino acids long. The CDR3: CATSPFDQPQHF. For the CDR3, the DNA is TGTGCCACCAGCCCTTTTGATCAGCCCCAGCATTTT.

This chain's CDR3 is CSARPTLSNQPQHF. The CDR3 DNA is TGCAGTGCTAGACCCACGCTTAGCAATCAGCCCCAGCATTTT. This chain uses TRBV20-1 with TRBJ1-5; D is uncertain. V dropped 2 bases and J dropped 0 bases, with 8 bases sitting between them. Germline CDR1 DFQATT, CDR2 SNEGSKA (reference sequence). This CDR3 is built from 14 residues.

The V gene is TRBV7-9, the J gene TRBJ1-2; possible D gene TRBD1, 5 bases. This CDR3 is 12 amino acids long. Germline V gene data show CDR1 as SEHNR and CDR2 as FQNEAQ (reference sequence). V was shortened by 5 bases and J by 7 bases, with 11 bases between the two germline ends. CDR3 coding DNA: TGTGCCAGCAGCAAACAGGATTCTGGCTACACCTTC. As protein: CASSKQDSGYTF.

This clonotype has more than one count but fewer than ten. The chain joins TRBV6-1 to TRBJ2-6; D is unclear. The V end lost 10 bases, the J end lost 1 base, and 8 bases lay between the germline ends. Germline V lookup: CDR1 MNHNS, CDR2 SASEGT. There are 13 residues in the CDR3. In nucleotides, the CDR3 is TGTGCCAAATTACGGTCTGGGGCCAACGTCCTGACTTTC. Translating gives CAKLRSGANVLTF.

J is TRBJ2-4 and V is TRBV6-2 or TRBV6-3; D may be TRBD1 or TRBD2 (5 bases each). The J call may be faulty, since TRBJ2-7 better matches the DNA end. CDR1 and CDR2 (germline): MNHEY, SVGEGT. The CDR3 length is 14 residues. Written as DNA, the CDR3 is TGTGCCAGCAGTCCTCAGGGACCCTCGAGCGAGCAGTACTTC. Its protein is CASSPQGPSSEQYF.

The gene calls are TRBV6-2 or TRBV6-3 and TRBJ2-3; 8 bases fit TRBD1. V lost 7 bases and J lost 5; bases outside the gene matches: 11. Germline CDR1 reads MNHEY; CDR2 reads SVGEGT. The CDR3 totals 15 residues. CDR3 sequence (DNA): TGTGCCAGCACGGTAGGGGACAGGTCACGAGATACGCAGTATTTT. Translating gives CASTVGDRSRDTQYF.

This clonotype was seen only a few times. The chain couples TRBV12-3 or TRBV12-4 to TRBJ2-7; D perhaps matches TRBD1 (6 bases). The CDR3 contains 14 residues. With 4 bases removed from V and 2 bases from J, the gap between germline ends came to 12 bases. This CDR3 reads CASSSSDRTYEQYF. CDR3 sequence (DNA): TGTGCCAGCAGTTCGTCCGACAGGACCTACGAGCAGTACTTC.

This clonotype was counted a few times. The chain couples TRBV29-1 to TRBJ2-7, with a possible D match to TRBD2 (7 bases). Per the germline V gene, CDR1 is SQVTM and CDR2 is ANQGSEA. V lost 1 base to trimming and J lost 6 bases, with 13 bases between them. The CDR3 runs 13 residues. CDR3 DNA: TGCAGCGTTGAAGGTCTAGGGGGGGTCGAGCAGTACTTC. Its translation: CSVEGLGGVEQYF.

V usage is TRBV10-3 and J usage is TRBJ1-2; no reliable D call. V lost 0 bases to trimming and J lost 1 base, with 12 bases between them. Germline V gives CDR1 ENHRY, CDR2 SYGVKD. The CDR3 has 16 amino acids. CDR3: CAISESQSTLNYGYTF. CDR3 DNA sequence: TGTGCCATCAGTGAGTCCCAGAGCACGCTTAACTATGGCTACACCTTC.

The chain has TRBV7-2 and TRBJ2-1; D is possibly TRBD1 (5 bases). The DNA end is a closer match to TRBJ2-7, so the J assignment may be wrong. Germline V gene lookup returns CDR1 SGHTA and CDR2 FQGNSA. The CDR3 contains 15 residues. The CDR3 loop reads CASSLAQGHYNEQYF. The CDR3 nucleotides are TGTGCCAGCAGCTTAGCTCAGGGTCACTACAATGAGCAGTACTTC.

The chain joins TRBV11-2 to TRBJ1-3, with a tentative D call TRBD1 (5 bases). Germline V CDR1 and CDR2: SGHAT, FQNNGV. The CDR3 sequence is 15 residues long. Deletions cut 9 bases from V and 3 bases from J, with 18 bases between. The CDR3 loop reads CARSPAGGSGNTIYF. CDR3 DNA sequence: TGTGCCAGAAGCCCCGCGGGGGGAAGTGGAAACACCATATATTTT.

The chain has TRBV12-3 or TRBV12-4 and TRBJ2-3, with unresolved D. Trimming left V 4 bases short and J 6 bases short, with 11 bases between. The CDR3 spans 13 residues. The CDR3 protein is CASSSSKRDTQYF. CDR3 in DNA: TGTGCCAGCAGTTCCTCAAAGAGGGATACGCAGTATTTT.

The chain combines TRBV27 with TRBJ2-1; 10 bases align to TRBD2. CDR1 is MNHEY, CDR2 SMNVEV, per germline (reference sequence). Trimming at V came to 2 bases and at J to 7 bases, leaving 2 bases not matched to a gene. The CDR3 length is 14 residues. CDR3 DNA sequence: TGTGCCAGCAGTTTACCACTAGCGGGAAATGAGCAGTTCTTC. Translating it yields CASSLPLAGNEQFF.

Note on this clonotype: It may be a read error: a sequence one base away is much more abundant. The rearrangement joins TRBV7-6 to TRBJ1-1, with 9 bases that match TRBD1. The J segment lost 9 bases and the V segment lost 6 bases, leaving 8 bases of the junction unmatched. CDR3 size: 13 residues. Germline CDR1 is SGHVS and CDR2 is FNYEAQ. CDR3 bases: TGTGCCAGCAGACCTACAGGGGGCCAGCAAGCTTTCTTT. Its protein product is CASRPTGGQQAFF.

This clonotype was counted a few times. CDR3 coding DNA: TGCGCCAGCAGTGAAGGGGCTAGCTCCGATTTTCTTGAGCAGTACTTC. This gives the protein CASSEGASSDFLEQYF. The genes are TRBV10-1 and TRBJ2-5; the D call may be TRBD1 or TRBD2 (5 bases each). The V end was cut by 3 bases, the J end by 11 bases, with 25 bases between. The CDR3 sequence is 16 residues long. The germline V gene encodes CDR1 WNHNN and CDR2 SYGVQD (reference sequence).

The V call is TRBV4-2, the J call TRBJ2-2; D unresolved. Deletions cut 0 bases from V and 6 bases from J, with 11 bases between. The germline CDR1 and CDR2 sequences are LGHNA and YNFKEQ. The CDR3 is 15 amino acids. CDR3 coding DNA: TGTGCCAGCAGCCAAGATCACTCGGGCGCCGGGGAGCTGTTTTTT. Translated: CASSQDHSGAGELFF.

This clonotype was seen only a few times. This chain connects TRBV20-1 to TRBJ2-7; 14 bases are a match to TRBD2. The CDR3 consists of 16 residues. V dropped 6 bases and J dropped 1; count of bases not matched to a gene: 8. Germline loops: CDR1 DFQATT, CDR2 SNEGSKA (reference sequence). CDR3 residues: CSATGTSGGLSYEQYF. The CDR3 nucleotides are TGCAGTGCAACCGGGACTAGCGGGGGTCTGTCCTACGAGCAGTACTTC.

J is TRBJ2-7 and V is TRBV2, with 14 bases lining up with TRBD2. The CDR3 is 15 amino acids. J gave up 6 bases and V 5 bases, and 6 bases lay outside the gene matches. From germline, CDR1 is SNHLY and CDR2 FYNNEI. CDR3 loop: CASSWRGLAGAEQYF. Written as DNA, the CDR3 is TGTGCCAGCAGTTGGAGGGGACTAGCGGGAGCCGAGCAGTACTTC.

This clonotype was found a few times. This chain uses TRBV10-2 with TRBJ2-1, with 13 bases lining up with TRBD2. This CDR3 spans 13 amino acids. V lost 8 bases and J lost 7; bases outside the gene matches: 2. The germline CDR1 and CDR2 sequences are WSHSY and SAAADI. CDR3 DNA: TGCGCCAGCCAACTAGCGGGGGGGAATGAGCAGTTCTTC. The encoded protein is CASQLAGGNEQFF.

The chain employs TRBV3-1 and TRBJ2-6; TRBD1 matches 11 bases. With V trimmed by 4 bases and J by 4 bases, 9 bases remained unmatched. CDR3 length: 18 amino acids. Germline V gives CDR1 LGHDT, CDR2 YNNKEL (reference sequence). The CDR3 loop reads CASSPSGQGAYGANVLTF. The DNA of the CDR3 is TGTGCCAGCAGCCCTAGCGGACAGGGGGCGTACGGGGCCAACGTCCTGACTTTC.

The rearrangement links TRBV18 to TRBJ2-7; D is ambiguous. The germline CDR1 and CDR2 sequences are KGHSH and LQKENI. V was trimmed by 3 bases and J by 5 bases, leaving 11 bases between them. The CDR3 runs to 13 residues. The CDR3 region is CASSPPGPNEQYF. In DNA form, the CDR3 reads TGTGCCAGCTCACCGCCAGGACCAAACGAGCAGTACTTC. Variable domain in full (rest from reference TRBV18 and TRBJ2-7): NAGVMQNPRHLVRRRGQEARLRCSPMKGHSHVYWYRQLPEEGLKFMVYLQKENIIDESGMPKERFSAEFPKEGPSILRIQQVVRGDSAAYFCASSPPGPNEQYFGPGTRLTVT.

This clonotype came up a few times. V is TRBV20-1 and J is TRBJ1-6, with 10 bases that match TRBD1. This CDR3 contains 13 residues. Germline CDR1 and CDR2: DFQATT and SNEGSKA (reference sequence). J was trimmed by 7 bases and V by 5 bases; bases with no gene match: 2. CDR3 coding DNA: TGCAGTGCTGGACAGGGGGGGAATTCACCCCTCCACTTT. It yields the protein CSAGQGGNSPLHF.

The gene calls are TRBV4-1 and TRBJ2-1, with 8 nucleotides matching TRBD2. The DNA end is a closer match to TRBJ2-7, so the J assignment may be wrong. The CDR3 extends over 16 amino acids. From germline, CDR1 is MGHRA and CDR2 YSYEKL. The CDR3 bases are TGCGCCAGCAGCCGGGATAGCGGGGCCTCCTACAATGAGCAGTACTTC. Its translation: CASSRDSGASYNEQYF.

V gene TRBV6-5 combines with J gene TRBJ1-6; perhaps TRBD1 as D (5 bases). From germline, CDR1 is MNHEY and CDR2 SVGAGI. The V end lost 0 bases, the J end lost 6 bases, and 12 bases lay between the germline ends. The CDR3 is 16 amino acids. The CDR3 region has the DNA TGTGCCAGCAGTTACTCGCCCGGGACTCCTAATTCACCCCTCCACTTT. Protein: CASSYSPGTPNSPLHF.